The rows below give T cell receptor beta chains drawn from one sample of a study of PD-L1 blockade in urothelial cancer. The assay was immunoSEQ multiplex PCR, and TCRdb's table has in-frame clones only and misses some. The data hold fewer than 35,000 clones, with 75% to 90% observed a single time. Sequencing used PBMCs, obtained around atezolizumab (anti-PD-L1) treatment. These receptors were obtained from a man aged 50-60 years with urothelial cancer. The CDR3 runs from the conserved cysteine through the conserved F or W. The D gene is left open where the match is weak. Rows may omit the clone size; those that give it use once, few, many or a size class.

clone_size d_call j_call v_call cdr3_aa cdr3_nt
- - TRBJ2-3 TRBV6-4 CASSEGGAADTQYF TGTGCCAGCAGTGAGGGCGGGGCAGCAGATACGCAGTATTTT
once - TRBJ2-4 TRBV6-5 CARRAFLAKNIQYF TGTGCCAGGAGGGCGTTCCTAGCCAAAAACATTCAGTACTTC
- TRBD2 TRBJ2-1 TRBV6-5 CASRISSGVMYEQFF TGTGCCAGCAGAATTTCTAGCGGGGTTATGTATGAGCAGTTCTTC
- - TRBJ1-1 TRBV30 CAWSEGPGEAFF TGTGCCTGGAGTGAGGGGCCTGGGGAAGCTTTCTTT
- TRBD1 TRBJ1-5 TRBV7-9 CASSEQGNSNQPQHF TGTGCCAGCAGCGAACAGGGGAATAGCAATCAGCCCCAGCATTTT
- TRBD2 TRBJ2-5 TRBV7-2 CASKQLAGVQAQYF TGTGCCAGCAAACAACTAGCGGGAGTACAGGCCCAGTACTTC
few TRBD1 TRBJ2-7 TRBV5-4 CASSGGTGYPSYEQYF TGTGCCAGCAGCGGGGGGACAGGCTACCCATCCTACGAGCAGTACTTC
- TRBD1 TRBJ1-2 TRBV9 CASSVEQGARGGYTF TGTGCCAGCAGCGTAGAGCAGGGGGCGAGAGGAGGCTACACCTTC
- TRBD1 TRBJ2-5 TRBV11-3 CASSLVTGTGLETQYF TGTGCCAGCAGCCTAGTGACCGGGACAGGATTGGAGACCCAGTACTTC
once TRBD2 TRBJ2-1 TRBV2 CARTGLAGIEQFF TGTGCCAGAACGGGACTAGCAGGAATTGAGCAGTTCTTC
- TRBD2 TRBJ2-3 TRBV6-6 CASSPGLVRGTQYF TGTGCCAGCAGCCCGGGACTAGTGAGGGGTACGCAGTATTTT
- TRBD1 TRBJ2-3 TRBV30 CAWSVGGTGDSRDTQYF TGTGCCTGGAGTGTAGGCGGGACAGGGGATTCACGAGATACGCAGTATTTT
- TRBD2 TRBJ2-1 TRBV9 CASTTSGGPGNEQFF TGTGCCAGCACTACTAGCGGGGGTCCGGGCAATGAGCAGTTCTTC
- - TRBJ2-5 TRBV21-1 CASSQPGTGKRTQYF TGTGCCAGCAGCCAGCCCGGGACAGGCAAGAGGACCCAGTACTTC
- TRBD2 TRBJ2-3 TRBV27 CASSLSFSGRPSTDTQYF TGTGCCAGCAGTTTATCTTTTAGCGGGAGGCCCAGCACAGATACGCAGTATTTT
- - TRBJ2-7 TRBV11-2 CASSLERGSYEQYF TGTGCCAGCAGCTTGGAAAGGGGATCCTACGAGCAGTACTTC
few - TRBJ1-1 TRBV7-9 CASSLVSGNTEAFF TGTGCCAGCAGCTTAGTGTCGGGGAACACTGAAGCTTTCTTT
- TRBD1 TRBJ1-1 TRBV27 CASSFDRGGTEAFF TGTGCCAGCAGTTTCGACAGGGGGGGCACTGAAGCTTTCTTT
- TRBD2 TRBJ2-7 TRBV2 CASSEEALSGGPYEQYF TGTGCCAGCAGTGAAGAGGCTCTGAGCGGGGGGCCCTACGAGCAGTACTTC
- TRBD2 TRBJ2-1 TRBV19 CASSIVASGFYNEQFF TGTGCCAGTAGTATAGTGGCTAGCGGGTTTTACAATGAGCAGTTCTTC
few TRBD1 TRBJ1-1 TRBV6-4 CASRYDRVSTEAFF TGTGCCAGCAGATATGACAGGGTATCCACTGAAGCTTTCTTT
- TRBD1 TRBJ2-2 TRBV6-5 CASRYRGSTGELFF TGTGCCAGCAGATACAGGGGAAGCACCGGGGAGCTGTTTTTT
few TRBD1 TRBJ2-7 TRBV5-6 CASSFGQGLTYEQYF TGTGCCAGCAGCTTCGGACAGGGGCTCACCTACGAGCAGTACTTC
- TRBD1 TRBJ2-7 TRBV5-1 CASSIGQGIYEQYF TGCGCCAGCAGCATAGGACAGGGCATCTACGAGCAGTACTTC
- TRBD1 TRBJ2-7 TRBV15 CATSRAGTGYYEQYF TGTGCCACCAGCAGAGCCGGGACAGGTTACTACGAGCAGTACTTC
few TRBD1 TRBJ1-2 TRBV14 CASSQPGQDYGYTF TGTGCCAGCAGCCAACCGGGACAGGACTATGGCTACACCTTC
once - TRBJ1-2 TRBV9 CASSGTEEDHGYTF TGTGCCAGCAGCGGGACAGAGGAGGATCATGGCTACACCTTC
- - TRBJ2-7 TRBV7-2 CASSLSSGLPHEQYF TGTGCCAGCAGCTTATCCTCGGGACTCCCGCACGAGCAGTACTTC
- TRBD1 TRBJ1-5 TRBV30 CAWSQGASQPQHF TGTGCCTGGAGTCAGGGGGCCAGTCAGCCCCAGCATTTT
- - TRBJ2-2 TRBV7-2 CASSLARLDTGELFF TGTGCCAGCAGCTTAGCGCGGCTAGACACCGGGGAGCTGTTTTTT
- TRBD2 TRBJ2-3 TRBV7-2 CASSHGGGFRTDTQYF TGTGCCAGCAGCCATGGGGGGGGTTTCCGCACAGATACGCAGTATTTT
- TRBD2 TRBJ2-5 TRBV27 CASSFQRGGRETQYF TGTGCCAGCAGTTTTCAGCGGGGGGGGCGAGAGACCCAGTACTTC
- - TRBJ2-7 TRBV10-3 CAIKFGGYEQYF TGTGCCATCAAGTTCGGGGGCTACGAGCAGTACTTC
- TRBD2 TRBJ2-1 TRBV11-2 CASSLEGDLAGSYNEQFF TGTGCCAGCAGCTTAGAAGGTGATCTAGCGGGCTCCTACAATGAGCAGTTCTTC
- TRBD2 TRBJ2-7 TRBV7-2 CASSLGLAGGHEYEQYF TGTGCCAGCAGCTTGGGACTAGCGGGGGGGCATGAATACGAGCAGTACTTC
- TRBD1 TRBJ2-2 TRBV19 CASSSWTGEEAGELFF TGTGCCAGTAGTTCCTGGACAGGGGAGGAAGCCGGGGAGCTGTTTTTT
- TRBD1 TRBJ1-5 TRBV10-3 CAISDSRQGRGDQPQHF TGTGCCATCAGTGATAGTCGTCAGGGCAGGGGGGATCAGCCCCAGCATTTT
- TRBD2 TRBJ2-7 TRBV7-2 CASTVPGTSGKYGYEQYF TGTGCCAGCACCGTACCCGGGACTAGCGGGAAGTACGGCTACGAGCAGTACTTC
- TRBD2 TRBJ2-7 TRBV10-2 CASSDTGGGRSYEQYF TGCGCCAGCAGTGATACCGGTGGCGGGAGATCCTACGAGCAGTACTTC
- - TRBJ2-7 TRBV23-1 CASSQSNGGPSSYEQYF TGCGCCAGCAGTCAATCGAATGGCGGGCCCAGCTCCTACGAGCAGTACTTC
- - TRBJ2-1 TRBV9 CASSAGNEQFF TGTGCCAGCAGCGCCGGGAATGAGCAGTTCTTC
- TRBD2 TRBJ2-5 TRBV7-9 CASILAGGETQYF TGTGCCAGCATACTAGCGGGGGGTGAGACCCAGTACTTC
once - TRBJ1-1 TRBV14 CASSQDSGVTEAFF TGTGCCAGCAGCCAAGATTCAGGGGTGACTGAAGCTTTCTTT
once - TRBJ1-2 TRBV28 CASSYPGNYGYTF TGTGCCAGCAGTTACCCGGGAAACTATGGCTACACCTTC
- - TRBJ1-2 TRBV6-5 CASSRQVPNFYGYTF TGTGCCAGCAGTCGACAGGTCCCAAACTTCTATGGCTACACCTTC
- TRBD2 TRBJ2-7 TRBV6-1 CASRGLAGLYEQYF TGTGCCAGCAGAGGACTAGCGGGCCTCTACGAGCAGTACTTC
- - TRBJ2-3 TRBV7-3 CASSPRGDTQYF TGTGCCAGCAGCCCTAGGGGGGATACGCAGTATTTT
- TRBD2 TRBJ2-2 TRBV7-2 CASSLLVGLADPNTGELFF TGTGCCAGCAGCTTACTAGTTGGACTAGCGGACCCGAACACCGGGGAGCTGTTTTTT
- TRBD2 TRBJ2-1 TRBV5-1 CASSLTSGNWGTEQFF TGCGCCAGCAGCTTGACTAGCGGGAATTGGGGGACGGAGCAGTTCTTC
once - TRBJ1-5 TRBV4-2 CASSQDGAGRDSNQPQHF TGTGCCAGCAGCCAAGATGGGGCAGGTAGGGATAGCAATCAGCCCCAGCATTTT
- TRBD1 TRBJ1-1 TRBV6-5 CASSLDRVNTEAFF TGTGCCAGCAGTTTGGACAGGGTGAACACTGAAGCTTTCTTT